Below, 20 T cell receptor beta chains from the same sample are listed, as sequenced in a study of T cells after yellow fever vaccination. TCRdb used MiXCR to reprocess the 5' RACE reads, holding one entry per CDR3 protein. The table records 200,000 to 300,000 distinct CDR3 sequences, about an eighth of them present only once. The source was CD4+ T cells sorted from PBMCs, collected 45 days after the yellow fever booster vaccination. The receptor source for this set is a young man who received the YFV17D yellow fever vaccine.

This chain uses TRBV5-4 with TRBJ1-1; 8 bases are a match to TRBD1. Unmatched junction bases numbered 11, after V lost 7 bases and J lost 3 bases. CDR3 size: 15 residues. CDR1 and CDR2 (germline): SGHNT, YYREEE (reference sequence). CDR3 protein: CASEGQGAGYTEAFF. As DNA, the CDR3 is TGTGCCAGCGAGGGGCAGGGGGCAGGATACACTGAAGCTTTCTTT.

The gene calls are TRBV6-2 or TRBV6-3 and TRBJ2-6; D uncertain. This CDR3 is 18 amino acids long. CDR1 is MNHEY, CDR2 SVGEGT, per germline. The germline V and J ends were trimmed by 0 bases and 0 bases, with 12 bases remaining between them. The CDR3 bases are TGTGCCAGCAGTTACTCAAACAGATGGAACTCTGGGGCCAACGTCCTGACTTTC. It encodes CASSYSNRWNSGANVLTF.

V gene TRBV7-8 combines with J gene TRBJ2-7; D tentatively fits TRBD1 or TRBD2 (5 bases each). The germline V and J ends were trimmed by 2 bases and 3 bases, with 14 bases remaining between them. This CDR3 contains 15 residues. Germline loops: CDR1 SGHVS, CDR2 FQNEAQ. The DNA for the CDR3 is TGTGCCAGCAGCTTACGGGACCCCTGGCTCTACGAGCAGTACTTC. Encoded protein: CASSLRDPWLYEQYF.

The gene calls are TRBV7-2 and TRBJ2-5; tentative D call: TRBD1 (6 bases). V lost 1 base and J lost 7, with 19 bases in between. Germline lookup yields CDR1 SGHTA and CDR2 FQGNSA. This CDR3 has 16 residues. The CDR3 region is CASSLGQAMSLGTQYF. Written as DNA, the CDR3 is TGTGCCAGCAGCTTAGGACAGGCGATGAGCCTAGGGACCCAGTACTTC.

This clonotype turned up a few times. The chain employs TRBV24-1 and TRBJ2-3, with 8 bases that match TRBD2. The CDR3 extends over 14 amino acids. Trimming cost V 4 bases and J 6 bases; bases outside gene matches: 5. Germline V gene lookup returns CDR1 KGHDR and CDR2 SFDVKD. For the CDR3, the DNA is TGTGCCACCAGTGAAAGCGGGAGAACGGATACGCAGTATTTT. Residues: CATSESGRTDTQYF.

The chain is built from TRBV7-2 and TRBJ2-7; the match to TRBD2 covers 8 bases. The CDR3 extends over 16 amino acids. Germline values: CDR1 SGHTA, CDR2 FQGNSA. Trimming took 5 bases from V and 1 from J; bases not matched to a gene: 10. This CDR3 reads CASSPSTSGASYEQYF. The DNA for the CDR3 is TGTGCCAGCAGCCCATCTACTAGCGGAGCGTCCTACGAGCAGTACTTC. Based on the CDR3 plus reference TRBV7-2 and TRBJ2-7, the full variable domain is GAGVSQSPSNKVTEKGKDVELRCDPISGHTALYWYRQSLGQGLEFLIYFQGNSAPDKSGLPSDRFSAERTGGSVSTLTIQRTQQEDSAVYLCASSPSTSGASYEQYFGPGTRLTVT.

This clonotype occurred a few times. V gene TRBV21-1 combines with J gene TRBJ2-1; TRBD2, the table's D call, lacks a check against the DNA. TRBV21-1 is a known pseudogene. The CDR3 is 14 residues long. This chain's CDR3 is CASRYRRGHNEQFF. The CDR3 DNA reads TGTGCCAGCCGTTATAGGAGAGGCCACAATGAGCAGTTCTTC.

This clonotype was picked up many times. The chain recombines TRBV10-2 with TRBJ2-7; TRBD2 agrees at 7 bases. Trimming took 8 bases from V and 0 from J; bases not matched to a gene: 10. Per the germline V gene, CDR1 is WSHSY and CDR2 is SAAADI. This CDR3 region has 15 residues. CDR3 in amino acids: CASPGLVLSSYEQYF. Written as DNA, the CDR3 is TGCGCCAGCCCTGGACTAGTTTTGAGCTCCTACGAGCAGTACTTC.

This clonotype showed up many times. The CDR3 is CAWSRGSGNTIYF. For the CDR3, the DNA is TGTGCCTGGAGTAGGGGCTCTGGAAACACCATATATTTT. The rearrangement links TRBV30 to TRBJ1-3; D may be TRBD1 (5 bases). The V gene's germline CDR1 is GTSNPN and CDR2 SVGIG (reference sequence). This CDR3 spans 13 amino acids. The germline V and J ends were trimmed by 2 bases and 0 bases, with 5 bases remaining between them.

The table lists this clonotype with many counts. This chain links TRBV5-1 with TRBJ2-3; TRBD2 matches 7 bases. The germline V gene encodes CDR1 SGHRS and CDR2 YFSETQ. The length of the CDR3 is 15 residues. The V and J ends lost 1 base and 5 bases, in that order; junction bases with no gene match: 7. CDR3 loop: CASSLSSGKEDTQYF. CDR3 nucleotides: TGCGCCAGCAGCTTGTCAAGCGGGAAGGAAGATACGCAGTATTTT.

This clonotype was detected only a few times. This rearrangement joins TRBV7-9 to TRBJ1-2; D is perhaps TRBD1 (6 bases). This CDR3 comprises 13 residues. The V end lost 3 bases, the J end lost 8 bases, and 13 bases lay between the germline ends. Germline-derived CDR1 and CDR2 are SEHNR and FQNEAQ (reference sequence). The CDR3 DNA reads as TGTGCCAGCAGCTTGCAGGGGCAGGAGGGCTACACCTTC. Its protein product is CASSLQGQEGYTF. The entire variable domain, with the rest obtained from reference TRBV7-9 and TRBJ1-2, is as follows: DTGVSQNPRHKITKRGQNVTFRCDPISEHNRLYWYRQTLGQGPEFLTYFQNEAQLEKSRLLSDRFSAERPKGSFSTLEIQRTEQGDSAMYLCASSLQGQEGYTFGSGTRLTVV.

This clonotype was detected only a few times. This chain connects TRBV7-2 to TRBJ2-1; 7 bases are shared with TRBD2. With 5 bases clipped from V and 12 bases from J, the junction kept 13 bases outside the gene matches. CDR3 size: 14 residues. In germline, CDR1 is SGHTA, CDR2 FQGNSA. CDR3 DNA: TGTGCCAGCAGCACAATAGGGGCGGTAGCGGGGCAGTTCTTC. Protein: CASSTIGAVAGQFF. Full variable domain (outside the CDR3, taken from reference TRBV7-2 and TRBJ2-1): GAGVSQSPSNKVTEKGKDVELRCDPISGHTALYWYRQSLGQGLEFLIYFQGNSAPDKSGLPSDRFSAERTGGSVSTLTIQRTQQEDSAVYLCASSTIGAVAGQFFGPGTRLTVL.

This chain uses TRBV20-1 with TRBJ2-5, with TRBD1 matching 11 bases. With V trimmed by 6 bases and J by 4 bases, 10 bases remained unmatched. Per germline, CDR1 DFQATT and CDR2 SNEGSKA (reference sequence). The CDR3 consists of 15 residues. This CDR3 reads CSAIEGTGGGETQYF. DNA for the CDR3: TGCAGTGCGATCGAGGGGACAGGGGGGGGAGAGACCCAGTACTTC.

The J gene is TRBJ1-5, the V gene TRBV3-1; D ambiguous. The CDR3 runs to 13 residues. The germline V and J ends were trimmed by 1 base and 7 bases, with 8 bases remaining between them. Germline CDR1 is LGHDT and CDR2 is YNNKEL (reference sequence). The CDR3 spells CASSQGELQPQHF. The CDR3 nucleotides read TGTGCCAGCAGCCAAGGTGAGCTGCAGCCCCAGCATTTT. Combining the CDR3 with reference TRBV3-1 and TRBJ1-5 gives the whole variable domain DTAVSQTPKYLVTQMGNDKSIKCEQNLGHDTMYWYKQDSKKFLKIMFSYNNKELIINETVPNRFSPKSPDKAHLNLHINSLELGDSAVYFCASSQGELQPQHFGDGTRLSIL.

The sample holds a few counts of this clonotype. The CDR3 here is CASSELVGRVNEQFF. Here the CDR3 DNA reads TGCGCCAGCAGCGAACTAGTCGGGAGGGTTAATGAGCAGTTCTTC. The J gene is TRBJ2-1, the V gene TRBV5-1; TRBD2 matches 8 bases. This CDR3 contains 15 residues. Germline V CDR1 and CDR2: SGHRS, YFSETQ. V lost 4 bases to trimming and J lost 7 bases; unmatched junction nucleotides: 10.

The rearrangement links TRBV4-3 to TRBJ2-2, with 8 nucleotides matching TRBD2. The CDR3 sequence is 18 residues long. Germline-derived CDR1 and CDR2 are LGHNA and YSLEER. Trimming cost V 0 bases and J 1 base; bases outside gene matches: 7. The CDR3 loop reads CASSQDIPGGENTGELFF. The CDR3 DNA reads as TGCGCCAGCAGCCAAGATATCCCGGGAGGGGAGAACACCGGGGAGCTGTTTTTT.

This clonotype has a count of ten or more. The rearrangement links TRBV7-9 to TRBJ1-6, with D unresolved. The CDR3 runs to 15 residues. Trimming took 5 bases from V and 10 from J, leaving 18 bases between them. Germline assignment: CDR1 SEHNR and CDR2 FQNEAQ (reference sequence). CDR3 nucleotide sequence: TGTGCCAGCAGCCCAACTCGGGGTCGGGTCTCACCCCTCCACTTT. Translating it yields CASSPTRGRVSPLHF.

The J gene is TRBJ2-1, the V gene TRBV9; TRBD1 matches 8 bases. V was clipped by 4 bases and J by 8 bases; unmatched bases: 11. The CDR3 runs to 15 residues. Germline loops: CDR1 SGDLS, CDR2 YYNGEE. The chain's CDR3 is CASSPGQGMSYEQFF. The CDR3 DNA reads TGTGCCAGCAGCCCTGGACAGGGTATGAGTTATGAGCAGTTCTTC. Drawing the rest from reference TRBV9 and TRBJ2-1, the complete variable domain is DSGVTQTPKHLITATGQRVTLRCSPRSGDLSVYWYQQSLDQGLQFLIQYYNGEERAKGNILERFSAQQFPDLHSELNLSSLELGDSALYFCASSPGQGMSYEQFFGPGTRLTVL.

This clonotype has more than one count but fewer than ten. The genes are TRBV30 and TRBJ1-1; D not certain. The germline gives CDR1 GTSNPN, CDR2 SVGIG (reference sequence). V dropped 4 bases and J dropped 6 bases, with 9 bases sitting between them. This CDR3 has 11 residues. This CDR3 is CAWNTGPEAFF. Written as DNA, the CDR3 is TGTGCCTGGAATACCGGCCCTGAAGCTTTCTTT.

J is TRBJ2-3 and V is TRBV5-1; a possible D gene is TRBD2 (5 bases). CDR3 length: 12 amino acids. From germline, CDR1 is SGHRS and CDR2 YFSETQ. V shed 3 bases and J shed 6 bases, with 8 bases lying between them. The DNA of the CDR3 is TGCGCCAGCAGCTCGACTAAGGATACGCAGTATTTT. The encoded protein is CASSSTKDTQYF.